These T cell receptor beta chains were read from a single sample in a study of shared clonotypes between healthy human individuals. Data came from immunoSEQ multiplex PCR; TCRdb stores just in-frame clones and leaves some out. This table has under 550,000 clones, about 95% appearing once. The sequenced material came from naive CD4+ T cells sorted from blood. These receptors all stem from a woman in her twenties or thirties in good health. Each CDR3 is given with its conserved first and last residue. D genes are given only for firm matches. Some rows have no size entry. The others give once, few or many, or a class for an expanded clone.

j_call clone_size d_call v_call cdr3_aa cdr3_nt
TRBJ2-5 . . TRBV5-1 CASSLGVSETQYF TGCGCCAGCAGCTTGGGAGTTTCGGAGACCCAGTACTTC
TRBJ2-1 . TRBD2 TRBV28 CATWPAGGVNEQFF TGTGCCACCTGGCCGGCGGGAGGGGTCAATGAGCAGTTCTTC
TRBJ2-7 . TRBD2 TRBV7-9 CASSSPSGSPYEQYF TGTGCCAGCAGCTCCCCTAGCGGGAGCCCCTACGAGCAGTACTTC
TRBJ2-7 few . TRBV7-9 CASSSERGLYEQYF TGTGCCAGCAGCTCTGAGAGAGGGCTCTACGAGCAGTACTTC
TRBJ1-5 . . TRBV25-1 CASSESGAPGLVQPQHF TGTGCCAGCAGTGAATCGGGGGCTCCGGGGCTGGTTCAGCCCCAGCATTTT
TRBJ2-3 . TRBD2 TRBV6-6 CASSTSGRAGDTQYF TGTGCCAGCAGTACTAGCGGGAGGGCCGGAGATACGCAGTATTTT
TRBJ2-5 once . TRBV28 CASSLVWDGIKETQYF TGTGCCAGCAGTTTAGTTTGGGACGGCATCAAAGAGACCCAGTACTTC
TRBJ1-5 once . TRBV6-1 CASTSQTRNQPQHF TGTGCCAGTACCTCCCAGACCCGAAATCAGCCCCAGCATTTT
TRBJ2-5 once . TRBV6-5 CASSPRGGLETQYF TGTGCCAGCAGCCCCAGGGGGGGCTTAGAGACCCAGTACTTC
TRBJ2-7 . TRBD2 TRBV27 CASSLSHWTSYEQYF TGTGCCAGCAGTTTATCTCATTGGACTAGCTACGAGCAGTACTTC
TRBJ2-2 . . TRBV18 CASSPPPGGGIGELFF TGTGCCAGCTCACCACCTCCCGGTGGAGGAATCGGGGAGCTGTTTTTT
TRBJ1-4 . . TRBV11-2 CASSLEGPGRGEKLFF TGTGCCAGCAGCTTAGAAGGTCCAGGTCGAGGTGAAAAACTGTTTTTT
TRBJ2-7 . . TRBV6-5 CASSTGSWNEQYF TGTGCCAGCAGCACAGGTTCTTGGAACGAGCAGTACTTC
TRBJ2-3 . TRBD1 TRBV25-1 CASSASRGQGPDTQYF TGTGCCAGCAGTGCCTCCCGGGGACAGGGGCCAGATACGCAGTATTTT
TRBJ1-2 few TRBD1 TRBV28 CASSLRTGGYGYTF TGTGCCAGCAGTCTACGGACAGGGGGCTATGGCTACACCTTC
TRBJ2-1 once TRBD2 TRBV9 CASSADSGKTYNEQFF TGTGCCAGCAGCGCCGATAGCGGGAAAACCTACAATGAGCAGTTCTTC
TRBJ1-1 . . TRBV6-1 CASSEILATPTEAFF TGTGCCAGCAGTGAAATTCTGGCCACACCCACTGAAGCTTTCTTT
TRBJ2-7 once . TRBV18 CASSPGQLAYEQYF TGTGCCAGCTCACCCGGACAGCTGGCCTACGAGCAGTACTTC